This TCR beta chain was profiled in a study of T cell changes during pregnancy in multiple sclerosis. Trimming stripped 0 bases from V and 6 bases from J, with 8 bases between. Germline values: CDR1 GTSNPN, CDR2 SVGIG (reference sequence). The CDR3 covers 12 residues. The repertoire was sequenced with immunoSEQ multiplex PCR; TCRdb's copy has only in-frame clones and lacks some. Among 90,000 to 100,000 clones listed, about 91% were seen once. The sequences come from peripheral blood, collected after pregnancy. This sequence originates from a female donor in good health, enrolled as a control in a pregnancy study. The chain combines TRBV30 with TRBJ1-1, with D unresolved. This CDR3 reads CAWSVLRAEAFF. The CDR3, as DNA: TGTGCCTGGAGTGTATTGCGCGCTGAAGCTTTCTTT.